This paragraph reports one TCR beta chain. Antigen specificity is unknown. The PCR employed 60 Vbeta primers together with 13 Jbeta primers. In the original analysis: About 83 million unique TCR beta chains, some 11 million shared, were counted in a later analysis. Generated by immunoSEQ multiplex PCR, the TCRdb table keeps only in-frame clones and is missing some. That table gives V, J and clone size, and the DNA gave D and trimming. The sample lists 85,000 to 130,000 clones, 60% to 85% occurring once. Trimming left V 2 bases short and J 1 base short, with 11 bases between. The CDR3 has 15 residues. The germline V gene encodes CDR1 MGHRA and CDR2 YSYEKL. The data originate from a study of cytomegalovirus exposure and HLA in healthy donors. Study observations and caveats: Analysis was carried out at a later point, and it linked a missense DCLRE1C variant to TCR beta V- and J-gene trimming. Apart from CMV serostatus, no immune exposure information was available.

The chain recombines TRBV4-1 with TRBJ1-2, with a weak D call TRBD1 (5 bases). The sequencing sample was made of PBMCs. This TCR derives from a woman aged 18-30 years in good health and CMV-seropositive. The CDR3 DNA is TGCGCCAGCAGCCAACGGGGACTTCTTAACTATGGCTACACCTTC. Its translation: CASSQRGLLNYGYTF.